A single sample gave rise to the 24 T cell receptor beta chains below, sequenced in a study of shared clonotypes between healthy human individuals. The assay was immunoSEQ multiplex PCR, and TCRdb's table has in-frame clones only and misses some. The table has about 96,000 clones, approximately 63% seen once. The specimen sequenced was memory CD8+ T cells sorted from blood. Stated subset: CD45RO+ cells pooled with CCR7-negative TemRA cells. Receptor source: a man younger than 45 in good health.

The chain has TRBV11-2 and TRBJ2-3; no definite D call. Per the germline V gene, CDR1 is SGHAT and CDR2 is FQNNGV. V lost 8 bases, J lost 5 bases, and 14 bases lay in between. The CDR3 is 13 residues long. The CDR3 loop reads CASDENVIDTQYF. CDR3 in DNA: TGTGCCAGCGACGAGAACGTGATAGATACGCAGTATTTT. The full variable domain, with the rest looked up from reference TRBV11-2 and TRBJ2-3, is EAGVAQSPRYKIIEKRQSVAFWCNPISGHATLYWYQQILGQGPKLLIQFQNNGVVDDSQLPKDRFSAERLKGVDSTLKIQPAKLEDSAVYLCASDENVIDTQYFGPGTRLTVL.

The CDR3 nucleotides are TGTGCCAGCAGTCTCCTCGGGCTAGCGGAATACAATGAGCAGTTCTTC. Encoded protein: CASSLLGLAEYNEQFF. V gene TRBV27 combines with J gene TRBJ2-1; 7 bases fit TRBD2. V lost 5 bases, J lost 4 bases, and 11 bases stayed unmatched. CDR1 and CDR2 (germline): MNHEY, SMNVEV (reference sequence). The CDR3 sequence is 16 residues long.

The rearrangement uses TRBV27 and TRBJ2-3; 15 bases match TRBD2. The germline CDR1 and CDR2 sequences are MNHEY and SMNVEV (reference sequence). The CDR3 contains 19 residues. Germline trimming cut 5 bases from V and 0 bases from J; bases unmatched to any gene: 9. In DNA, the CDR3 is TGTGCCAGCAGTATGCCCCGGACTAGCGGGAGGGCTAGCACAGATACGCAGTATTTT. Protein product: CASSMPRTSGRASTDTQYF.

The V gene is TRBV7-8, the J gene TRBJ2-2; 10 bases agree with TRBD1. CDR3 length equals 16 residues. Losses at the gene ends were 0 bases for V and 7 bases for J; bases not matched to a gene: 5. Germline-derived CDR1 and CDR2 are SGHVS and FQNEAQ. CDR3 DNA: TGTGCCAGCAGCTTAGCGTGGACAGGGGGTGGCGGGGAGCTGTTTTTT. It specifies CASSLAWTGGGGELFF.

This clone was picked up a small number of times. The chain has TRBV7-9 and TRBJ2-7; D uncertain. V lost 1 base and J 9 bases, leaving 10 bases between the germline ends. CDR3 length: 12 amino acids. Germline values: CDR1 SEHNR, CDR2 FQNEAQ (reference sequence). The CDR3 nucleotides read TGTGCCAGCAGCTTAGATCGGTCCGGGCAGTACTTC. It yields the protein CASSLDRSGQYF.

This clone was detected only a few times. This rearrangement joins TRBV4-2 to TRBJ2-6; D gene ambiguous. The V gene's germline CDR1 is LGHNA and CDR2 YNFKEQ. V lost 1 base and J lost 2, with 9 bases in between. The CDR3 loop spans 16 amino acids. The CDR3 reads CASSQGPDTGANVLTF. For the CDR3, the DNA is TGTGCCAGCAGCCAAGGCCCAGACACTGGGGCCAACGTCCTGACTTTC.

The chain couples TRBV6-5 to TRBJ1-2; 8 bases match TRBD1. The V segment lost 6 bases and the J segment 5 bases; nucleotides outside the gene matches: 8. CDR1 is MNHEY and CDR2 is SVGAGI in the germline V gene. The CDR3 covers 14 residues. The CDR3 DNA sequence: TGTGCCAGCAGGGACAGGGTGTCAGGGTATGGCTACACCTTC. Translated, it gives CASRDRVSGYGYTF.

This clone showed up just a few times. This chain connects TRBV27 to TRBJ2-2; either TRBD1 or TRBD2 may supply D (5 bases each). CDR1 and CDR2 (germline): MNHEY, SMNVEV (reference sequence). The CDR3 totals 14 residues. Trimming took off 5 bases at V and 5 bases at J, with 12 bases between the two ends. This CDR3 reads CASSEGTRTGELFF. The DNA for the CDR3 is TGTGCCAGCAGTGAGGGGACCCGGACCGGGGAGCTGTTTTTT.

The CDR3 coding sequence is TGTGCCAGCAGTTTATATCTAGCTTTCAATGAGCAGTTCTTC. Translation: CASSLYLAFNEQFF. The rearrangement joins TRBV27 to TRBJ2-1; the D gene is possibly TRBD2 (5 bases). The length of the CDR3 is 14 residues. Germline CDR1 is MNHEY and CDR2 is SMNVEV (reference sequence). Trimming left V 1 base short and J 6 bases short, with 10 bases between.

CDR3 in DNA: TGTGCCAGCAGGACACCGGGACAGGGGTCGTACAATGAGCAGTTCTTC. Translation: CASRTPGQGSYNEQFF. The chain recombines TRBV27 with TRBJ2-1; 10 positions agree with TRBD1. Germline-derived CDR1 and CDR2 are MNHEY and SMNVEV (reference sequence). This CDR3 is 16 amino acids long. Trimming cost V 6 bases and J 4 bases; bases outside gene matches: 9.

This clone has a handful of counts. The rearrangement links TRBV19 to TRBJ1-5, with D unresolved. The V end lost 4 bases, the J end lost 10 bases, and 23 bases lay between the germline ends. Germline V gene lookup returns CDR1 LNHDA and CDR2 SQIVND (reference sequence). CDR3 length equals 16 residues. The chain's CDR3 is CASSTSGFNLFSPQHF. The DNA for the CDR3 is TGTGCCAGTAGTACCTCGGGGTTTAACTTATTTAGTCCCCAGCATTTT.

This clone was seen repeatedly, ten times or more. The CDR3 loop reads CASSLVVGNYGYTF. CDR3 sequence (DNA): TGTGCCAGCAGTTTAGTAGTGGGGAACTATGGCTACACCTTC. The chain carries TRBV27 and TRBJ1-2; D remains ambiguous. Germline V gene data show CDR1 as MNHEY and CDR2 as SMNVEV (reference sequence). The CDR3 extends over 14 amino acids. Deletions cut 2 bases from V and 2 bases from J, with 9 bases between.

The chain employs TRBV5-1 and TRBJ2-3, with 7 positions matching TRBD2. The CDR3 has 16 amino acids. V dropped 3 bases and J dropped 4; count of bases not matched to a gene: 11. Germline lookup yields CDR1 SGHRS and CDR2 YFSETQ. The CDR3 nucleotides are TGCGCCAGCAGCTCGTCCGTTGCGGGAGCGGCAGATACGCAGTATTTT. This encodes CASSSSVAGAADTQYF. Filled out from reference TRBV5-1 and TRBJ2-3, the complete variable domain reads KAGVTQTPRYLIKTRGQQVTLSCSPISGHRSVSWYQQTPGQGLQFLFEYFSETQRNKGNFPGRFSGRQFSNSRSEMNVSTLELGDSALYLCASSSSVAGAADTQYFGPGTRLTVL.

The CDR3 sequence: CASSLSSQETQYF. In nucleotides, the CDR3 is TGTGCCAGCAGTTTATCCTCACAAGAGACCCAGTACTTC. The chain combines TRBV27 with TRBJ2-5; D remains unclear. CDR1 MNHEY and CDR2 SMNVEV come from the germline V gene (reference sequence). This CDR3 comprises 13 residues. Trimming shortened V by 0 bases and J by 2 bases, and 4 bases separated the two germline ends.

This chain connects TRBV29-1 to TRBJ1-1; 10 nucleotides align to TRBD1. With V trimmed by 1 base and J by 5 bases, 7 bases remained unmatched. The germline V gene has CDR1 SQVTM and CDR2 ANQGSEA. This CDR3 has 15 residues. The CDR3: CSVEVDPGQGTEAFF. As DNA, the CDR3 is TGCAGCGTTGAAGTAGATCCGGGACAGGGGACTGAAGCTTTCTTT.

The chain uses TRBV27 and TRBJ2-7; possible D gene TRBD1, 6 bases. The CDR3 consists of 13 residues. CDR1 MNHEY and CDR2 SMNVEV come from the germline V gene (reference sequence). With 10 bases removed from V and 1 base from J, the gap between germline ends came to 14 bases. The CDR3 DNA sequence: TGTGCCACCGCGACAGGACGGTCCTACGAGCAGTACTTC. It is translated as CATATGRSYEQYF.

This clone was recorded a few times. J is TRBJ2-7 and V is TRBV11-2, with D possibly being TRBD2 (6 bases). Trimming pared 2 bases from V and 5 bases from J, leaving 10 bases between. The germline V gene has CDR1 SGHAT and CDR2 FQNNGV. CDR3 length: 13 residues. Here the CDR3 DNA reads TGTGCCAGCAGCTTACTCGGGGGTCACGAGCAGTACTTC. This codes for CASSLLGGHEQYF.

This chain connects TRBV27 to TRBJ2-7; either TRBD1 or TRBD2 may fit D (5 bases each). Per germline, CDR1 MNHEY and CDR2 SMNVEV (reference sequence). This CDR3 contains 13 residues. V lost 4 bases, J lost 3 bases, and 10 bases lay in between. For the CDR3, the DNA is TGTGCCAGCAGTTACCGGGACGGCTACGAGCAGTACTTC. It yields the protein CASSYRDGYEQYF.

The J gene is TRBJ2-1, the V gene TRBV5-1; TRBD2 matches at 8 bases. V was pared by 2 bases and J by 0 bases, with 10 bases of the junction left unmatched. CDR1 is SGHRS, CDR2 YFSETQ, per germline. The CDR3 length is 18 residues. This CDR3 reads CASSFPPGSGSSYNEQFF. CDR3 DNA: TGCGCCAGCAGCTTCCCCCCGGGGAGCGGGAGCTCCTACAATGAGCAGTTCTTC.

This clone was recorded a few times. V gene TRBV2 combines with J gene TRBJ2-7, with 10 bases that match TRBD1. The CDR3 length is 13 residues. Germline V gene sequence: CDR1 SNHLY, CDR2 FYNNEI. Unmatched junction bases numbered 6, after V lost 10 bases and J lost 3 bases. CDR3 nucleotides: TGTGCCACCTCCGGGACAGGGGTCTACGAGCAGTACTTC. Translating it yields CATSGTGVYEQYF. Combining the CDR3 with reference TRBV2 and TRBJ2-7 gives the whole variable domain EPEVTQTPSHQVTQMGQEVILRCVPISNHLYFYWYRQILGQKVEFLVSFYNNEISEKSEIFDDQFSVERPDGSNFTLKIRSTKLEDSAMYFCATSGTGVYEQYFGPGTRLTVT.

This clone was seen a handful of times. The chain's CDR3 is CAVAGSSYNEQFF. Written as DNA, the CDR3 is TGTGCCGTTGCGGGTAGCTCCTACAATGAGCAGTTCTTC. V usage is TRBV28 and J usage is TRBJ2-1; tentatively, D is TRBD2 (5 bases). Deletions cut 11 bases from V and 0 bases from J, with 11 bases between. Germline V gene lookup returns CDR1 MDHEN and CDR2 SYDVKM. The CDR3 extends over 13 amino acids.

The chain couples TRBV6-1 to TRBJ2-1, with D uncertain. Trimming shortened V by 6 bases and J by 3 bases, and 12 bases separated the two germline ends. The CDR3 is 14 amino acids. Per germline, CDR1 MNHNS and CDR2 SASEGT. The CDR3 loop is CASSSYEVYNEQFF. Here the CDR3 DNA reads TGTGCCAGCAGCTCCTACGAGGTCTACAATGAGCAGTTCTTC.

In DNA, the CDR3 is TGTGCCAGCAGCGAAGTACCAGGGGCTGAAGCTTTCTTT. Translated, it gives CASSEVPGAEAFF. The chain joins TRBV6-6 to TRBJ1-1; possible D gene TRBD1, 6 bases. The CDR3 length is 13 residues. V lost 6 bases, J lost 6 bases, and 14 bases lay in between. Germline CDR1 MNHNY, CDR2 SVGAGI (reference sequence).

The chain couples TRBV7-9 to TRBJ2-5; either TRBD1 or TRBD2 may fit D (5 bases each). The CDR3 extends over 15 amino acids. CDR1 SEHNR and CDR2 FQNEAQ come from the germline V gene (reference sequence). The V and J ends lost 4 bases and 2 bases respectively, with 14 bases between them. The CDR3 protein is CASSYGTHNQETQYF. The CDR3 DNA reads TGTGCCAGCAGCTACGGGACGCATAATCAAGAGACCCAGTACTTC.